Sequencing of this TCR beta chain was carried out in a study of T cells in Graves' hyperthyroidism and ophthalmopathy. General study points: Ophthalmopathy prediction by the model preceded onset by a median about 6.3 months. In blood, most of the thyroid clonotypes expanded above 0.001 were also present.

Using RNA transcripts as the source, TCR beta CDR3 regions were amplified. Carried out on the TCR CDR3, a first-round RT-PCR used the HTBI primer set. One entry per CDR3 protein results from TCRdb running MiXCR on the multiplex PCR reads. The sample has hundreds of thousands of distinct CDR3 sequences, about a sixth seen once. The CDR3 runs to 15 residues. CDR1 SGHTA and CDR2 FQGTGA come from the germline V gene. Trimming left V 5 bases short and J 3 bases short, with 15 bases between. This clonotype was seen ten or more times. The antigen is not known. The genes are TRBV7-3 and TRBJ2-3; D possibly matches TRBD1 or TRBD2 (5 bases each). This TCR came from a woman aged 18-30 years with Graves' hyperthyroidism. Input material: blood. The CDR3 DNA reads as TGTGCCAGCAGCCGAGGGGTAGGCACAACAGATACGCAGTATTTT. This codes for CASSRGVGTTDTQYF.